Listed below are T cell receptor beta chains from one sample, sequenced in a study of shared clonotypes between healthy human individuals. Profiling relied on immunoSEQ multiplex PCR, and the TCRdb table lists in-frame clones only, not all of them. The profile covers 1.5 million to 2.5 million clones, with about 95% appearing a single time and 1% to 1.5% taken by the ten largest. Specimen: naive CD8+ T cells sorted from blood. The origin of the receptors is a man younger than 35 in good health. CDR3s include the opening cysteine and the closing phenylalanine or tryptophan. Each record gives: CDR3 DNA, CDR3 protein, clone size, J gene, CDR3 length, V gene, D gene. D genes are given only for firm matches. Not every row has a clone size; where given, it reads once, few, many or a size class.

DNA: TGTGCCAGCAGCCCTCCGGGACTAGAACCGGATACGCAGTATTTT; CDR3: CASSPPGLEPDTQYF; size: NA; J: TRBJ2-3; length: 15; V: TRBV28; D: TRBD2
DNA: TGTGCCACCAGCAGCCCGGCCGGCTCCACAGATACGCAGTATTTT; CDR3: CATSSPAGSTDTQYF; size: once; J: TRBJ2-3; length: 15; V: TRBV15; D: NA
DNA: TGTGCCAGCAGTCCCAATAGCGGCGATGAGCAGTTCTTC; CDR3: CASSPNSGDEQFF; size: NA; J: TRBJ2-1; length: 13; V: TRBV27; D: NA
DNA: TGTGCCAGCAGCAATATGACAGGGTTGGACACTGAAGCTTTCTTT; CDR3: CASSNMTGLDTEAFF; size: NA; J: TRBJ1-1; length: 15; V: TRBV7-9; D: TRBD1
DNA: TGTGCCAGCAGTGAAGGCACATTCTATGGCTACACCTTC; CDR3: CASSEGTFYGYTF; size: NA; J: TRBJ1-2; length: 13; V: TRBV2; D: NA
DNA: TGTGCCAGCAGCTTAGGGTTTCTCACGGCACAAGAGACCCAGTACTTC; CDR3: CASSLGFLTAQETQYF; size: NA; J: TRBJ2-5; length: 16; V: TRBV11-2; D: NA
DNA: TGTGCCAGCAGTTTCTCGCCGGGGGGGAACACTGAAGCTTTCTTT; CDR3: CASSFSPGGNTEAFF; size: NA; J: TRBJ1-1; length: 15; V: TRBV27; D: NA
DNA: TGTGCCAGCAGTTTAGTAGCGGGGGCTCAGCAAGAGACCCAGTACTTC; CDR3: CASSLVAGAQQETQYF; size: NA; J: TRBJ2-5; length: 16; V: TRBV27; D: TRBD2
DNA: TGCGCCAGCAGCCAAGAGTTGGATAGCGGCGACTACGAGCAGTACTTC; CDR3: CASSQELDSGDYEQYF; size: NA; J: TRBJ2-7; length: 16; V: TRBV4-3; D: NA
DNA: TGTGCCTGGACTCTAGCGGGCAACACCGGGGAGCTGTTTTTT; CDR3: CAWTLAGNTGELFF; size: once; J: TRBJ2-2; length: 14; V: TRBV30; D: TRBD2
DNA: TGTGCCAGTAGTATGCAGGGTGATCCGTATGGCTACACCTTC; CDR3: CASSMQGDPYGYTF; size: NA; J: TRBJ1-2; length: 14; V: TRBV19; D: NA
DNA: TGTGCCAGCAGCCAGGACCGACTAGCGGGGGAGACCCAGTACTTC; CDR3: CASSQDRLAGETQYF; size: NA; J: TRBJ2-5; length: 15; V: TRBV11-2; D: TRBD2
DNA: TGTGCCAGCAGTTTCAACAGGGGTCAAGAGACCCAGTACTTC; CDR3: CASSFNRGQETQYF; size: NA; J: TRBJ2-5; length: 14; V: TRBV28; D: TRBD1
DNA: TGTGCCAGCAGCTTAGTCTCTGAGAGCACTGAAGCTTTCTTT; CDR3: CASSLVSESTEAFF; size: once; J: TRBJ1-1; length: 14; V: TRBV7-9; D: NA
DNA: TGTGCCAGCAGTCCCGGACAGGGGCTTGTCTATGGCTACACCTTC; CDR3: CASSPGQGLVYGYTF; size: once; J: TRBJ1-2; length: 15; V: TRBV11-2; D: TRBD1
DNA: TGTGCCAGCAGCCCGAATACAGGGATCGAAGGGACAGATACGCAGTATTTT; CDR3: CASSPNTGIEGTDTQYF; size: once; J: TRBJ2-3; length: 17; V: TRBV11-2; D: NA
DNA: TGCAGCGTCCTCGGTCAGACAACTAATGAAAAACTGTTTTTT; CDR3: CSVLGQTTNEKLFF; size: NA; J: TRBJ1-4; length: 14; V: TRBV29-1; D: NA
DNA: TGTGCCAGTAGTATACGGGTTCCCTACGAGCAGTACTTC; CDR3: CASSIRVPYEQYF; size: NA; J: TRBJ2-7; length: 13; V: TRBV19; D: NA
DNA: TGTGCCAGCAGCGCCCTACTAGCGGGAGGGCACAATGAGCAGTTCTTC; CDR3: CASSALLAGGHNEQFF; size: NA; J: TRBJ2-1; length: 16; V: TRBV9; D: TRBD2
DNA: TGCGCCAGCAGCCAACCAGGCCAAATTGGTAGCAATCAGCCCCAGCATTTT; CDR3: CASSQPGQIGSNQPQHF; size: NA; J: TRBJ1-5; length: 17; V: TRBV4-1; D: NA
DNA: TGTGCCAGTAGTCCATCTCGGACAGGGCTGATGCCCCAGCATTTT; CDR3: CASSPSRTGLMPQHF; size: NA; J: TRBJ1-5; length: 15; V: TRBV19; D: TRBD1
DNA: TGTGCCAGCTCCCTCAGGCCCCTCTACGAGCAGTACTTC; CDR3: CASSLRPLYEQYF; size: NA; J: TRBJ2-7; length: 13; V: TRBV19; D: NA
DNA: TGTGCCAGCAGTTCGGGGGTTTATCCGGGACCGGGGGCGCGCGGCTACACCTTC; CDR3: CASSSGVYPGPGARGYTF; size: NA; J: TRBJ1-2; length: 18; V: TRBV28; D: NA
DNA: TGTGCCAGCAGCCAAGATCCAGCCGGGGGGGCCCGGGAGCTGTTTTTT; CDR3: CASSQDPAGGARELFF; size: NA; J: TRBJ2-2; length: 16; V: TRBV4-2; D: TRBD2
DNA: TGTGCCAGCAGCCTCGGCACAGATACGCAGTATTTT; CDR3: CASSLGTDTQYF; size: NA; J: TRBJ2-3; length: 12; V: TRBV13; D: NA
DNA: TGTGCCAGCAGCTTAGATGGCGGCTCCTACGAGCAGTACTTC; CDR3: CASSLDGGSYEQYF; size: NA; J: TRBJ2-7; length: 14; V: TRBV11-2; D: NA
DNA: TGTGCCAGCAGCTTAGAAGCTGGTTCCGGGGAGCTGTTTTTT; CDR3: CASSLEAGSGELFF; size: once; J: TRBJ2-2; length: 14; V: TRBV7-9; D: NA
DNA: TGTGCCAGCAGCTTAGGGCCGGGACAGGGGAACACCGGGGAGCTGTTTTTT; CDR3: CASSLGPGQGNTGELFF; size: NA; J: TRBJ2-2; length: 17; V: TRBV13; D: TRBD1
DNA: TGTGCCAGCAGTGAACCAGCGGGGGGGCTTGACACCGGGGAGCTGTTTTTT; CDR3: CASSEPAGGLDTGELFF; size: NA; J: TRBJ2-2; length: 17; V: TRBV6-1; D: TRBD2
DNA: TGCGCCAGCAGCCCTGGTGGACCTCAGGAGCCCCAGCATTTT; CDR3: CASSPGGPQEPQHF; size: NA; J: TRBJ1-5; length: 14; V: TRBV5-1; D: NA
DNA: TGTGCCAGTAGAAACCCGGGACAGGATTACTCTGGAAACACCATATATTTT; CDR3: CASRNPGQDYSGNTIYF; size: NA; J: TRBJ1-3; length: 17; V: TRBV19; D: TRBD1
DNA: TGCGCCAGCAGCCAGGAAGACAGGGGGAACACCGGGGAGCTGTTTTTT; CDR3: CASSQEDRGNTGELFF; size: NA; J: TRBJ2-2; length: 16; V: TRBV4-1; D: TRBD1
DNA: TGCGCCAGCAGCTTGGAAGGGAGAAATAGCAATCAGCCCCAGCATTTT; CDR3: CASSLEGRNSNQPQHF; size: NA; J: TRBJ1-5; length: 16; V: TRBV5-1; D: NA
DNA: TGTGCCAGCAGCTTAAGGACAGCGTCGGATGAGCAGTTCTTC; CDR3: CASSLRTASDEQFF; size: NA; J: TRBJ2-1; length: 14; V: TRBV7-6; D: NA